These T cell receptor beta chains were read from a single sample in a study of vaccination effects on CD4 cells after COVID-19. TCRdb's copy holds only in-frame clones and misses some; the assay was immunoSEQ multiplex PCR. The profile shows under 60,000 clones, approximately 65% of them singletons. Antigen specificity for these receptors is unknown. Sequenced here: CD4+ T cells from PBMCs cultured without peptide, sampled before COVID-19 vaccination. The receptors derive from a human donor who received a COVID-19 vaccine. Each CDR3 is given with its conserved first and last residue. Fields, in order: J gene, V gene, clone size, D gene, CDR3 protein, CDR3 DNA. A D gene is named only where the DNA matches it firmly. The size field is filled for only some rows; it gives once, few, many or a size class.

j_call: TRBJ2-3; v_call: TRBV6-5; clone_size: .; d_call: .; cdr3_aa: CASSSGSFSTDTQYF; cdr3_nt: TGTGCCTCATCAAGCGGGTCGTTTAGCACAGATACGCAGTATTTT
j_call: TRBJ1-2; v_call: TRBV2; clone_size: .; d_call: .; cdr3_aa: CASSFDSNYGYTF; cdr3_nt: TGTGCCAGCAGTTTTGACAGCAACTATGGCTACACCTTC
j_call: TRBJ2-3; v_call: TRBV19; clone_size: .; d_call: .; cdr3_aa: CASSRRTDTQYF; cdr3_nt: TGTGCCAGTAGTAGGAGGACAGATACGCAGTATTTT
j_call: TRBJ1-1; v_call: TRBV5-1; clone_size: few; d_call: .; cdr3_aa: CASSPREPPLRAFF; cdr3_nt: TGCGCCAGCAGCCCTCGGGAGCCTCCTTTGCGAGCTTTCTTT
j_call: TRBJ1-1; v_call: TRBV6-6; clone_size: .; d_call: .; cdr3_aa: CASSYSGQGNTEAFF; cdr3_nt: TGTGCCAGCAGTTACTCAGGCCAGGGGAACACTGAAGCTTTCTTT
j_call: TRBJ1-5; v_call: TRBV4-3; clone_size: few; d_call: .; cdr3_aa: CASSQDEGGNQPQHF; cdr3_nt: TGCGCCAGCAGCCAAGATGAGGGTGGCAATCAGCCCCAGCATTTT
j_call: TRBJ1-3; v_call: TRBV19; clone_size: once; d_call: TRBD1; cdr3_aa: CASSTLDRTGNTIYF; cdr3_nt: TGTGCCAGTAGTACCCTGGACAGGACTGGAAACACCATATATTTT
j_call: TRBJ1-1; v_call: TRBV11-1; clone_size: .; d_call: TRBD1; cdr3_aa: CASSLDRGRAPEAFF; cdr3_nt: TGTGCCAGCAGCTTAGACAGGGGACGGGCCCCTGAAGCTTTCTTT
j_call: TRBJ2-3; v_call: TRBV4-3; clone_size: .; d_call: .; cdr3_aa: CASSQDPHGRRGTDTQYF; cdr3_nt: TGCGCCAGCAGCCAAGACCCCCACGGGCGTAGGGGCACAGATACGCAGTATTTT
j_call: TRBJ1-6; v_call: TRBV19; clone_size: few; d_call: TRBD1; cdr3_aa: CASSIARRDRGLSPLHF; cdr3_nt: TGTGCCAGTAGTATAGCGCGGCGGGACAGGGGATTGTCACCCCTCCACTTT
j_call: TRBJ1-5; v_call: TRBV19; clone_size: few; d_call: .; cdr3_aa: CASSISGISNQPQHF; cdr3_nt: TGTGCCAGTAGTATATCCGGAATTAGCAATCAGCCCCAGCATTTT
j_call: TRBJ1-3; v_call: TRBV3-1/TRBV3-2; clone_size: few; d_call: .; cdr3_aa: CASSDALKGNTIYF; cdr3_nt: TGTGCCAGCAGCGACGCGCTTAAAGGAAACACCATATATTTT
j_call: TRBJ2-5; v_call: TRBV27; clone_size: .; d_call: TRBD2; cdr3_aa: CASSLRTSGGVETQYF; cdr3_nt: TGTGCCAGCAGTCTCCGGACTAGCGGGGGGGTGGAGACCCAGTACTTC
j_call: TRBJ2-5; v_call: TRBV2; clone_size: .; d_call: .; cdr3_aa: CASRLVEGETQYF; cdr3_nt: TGTGCCAGCAGATTGGTGGAAGGAGAGACCCAGTACTTC
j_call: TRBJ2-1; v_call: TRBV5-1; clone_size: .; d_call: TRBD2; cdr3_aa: CASSLPGLAGIEQFF; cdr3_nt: TGCGCCAGCAGCCTACCGGGACTAGCGGGAATTGAGCAGTTCTTC
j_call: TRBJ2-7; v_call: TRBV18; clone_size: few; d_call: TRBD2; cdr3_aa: CASSGLAGGLESNEQYF; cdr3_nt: TGTGCCAGCTCAGGACTAGCGGGAGGGCTTGAATCTAACGAGCAGTACTTC
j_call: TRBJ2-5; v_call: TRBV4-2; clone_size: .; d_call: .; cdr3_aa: CASSRGPRGVTQETQYF; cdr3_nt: TGTGCCAGCAGCCGGGGGCCGCGGGGCGTAACTCAAGAGACCCAGTACTTC
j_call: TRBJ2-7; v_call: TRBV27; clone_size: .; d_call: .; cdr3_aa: CASRRAGPYEQYF; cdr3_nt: TGTGCCAGCAGGAGAGCGGGTCCCTACGAGCAGTACTTC
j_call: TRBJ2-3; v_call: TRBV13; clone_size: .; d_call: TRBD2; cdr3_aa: CASSPWLAGGPDTQYF; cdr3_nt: TGTGCCAGCAGCCCTTGGCTAGCGGGGGGTCCAGATACGCAGTATTTT
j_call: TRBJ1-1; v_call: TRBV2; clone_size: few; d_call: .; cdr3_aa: CASLRPPETEAFF; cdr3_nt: TGTGCCAGCCTGAGGCCCCCTGAGACTGAAGCTTTCTTT
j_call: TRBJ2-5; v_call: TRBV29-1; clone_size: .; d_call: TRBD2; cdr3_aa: CSVGGGQETQYF; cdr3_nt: TGCAGCGTGGGCGGGGGTCAAGAGACCCAGTACTTC
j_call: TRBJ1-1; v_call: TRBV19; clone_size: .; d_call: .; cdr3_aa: CASSILDLPTEAFF; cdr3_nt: TGTGCCAGTAGTATCCTGGACCTACCAACTGAAGCTTTCTTT
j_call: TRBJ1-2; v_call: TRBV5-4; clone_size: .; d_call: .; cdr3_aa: CASSRGAVSFDNYGYTF; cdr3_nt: TGTGCCAGCAGCCGGGGGGCGGTATCCTTCGATAACTATGGCTACACCTTC
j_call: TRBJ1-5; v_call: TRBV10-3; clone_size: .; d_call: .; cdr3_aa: CAISVDPRGLIADSNQPQHF; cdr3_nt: TGTGCCATCAGTGTGGACCCCAGAGGACTAATAGCGGATAGCAATCAGCCCCAGCATTTT
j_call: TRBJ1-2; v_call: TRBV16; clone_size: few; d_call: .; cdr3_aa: CASSLWTANYGYTF; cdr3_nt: TGTGCCAGCAGCCTTTGGACAGCTAACTATGGCTACACCTTC
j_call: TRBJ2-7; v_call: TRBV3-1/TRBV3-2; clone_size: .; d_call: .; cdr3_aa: CASSQGWDVATYEQYF; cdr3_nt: TGTGCCAGCAGCCAAGGTTGGGACGTTGCGACCTACGAGCAGTACTTC
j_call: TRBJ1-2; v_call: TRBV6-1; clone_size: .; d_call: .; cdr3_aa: CASSERGPNYGYTF; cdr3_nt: TGTGCCAGCAGTGAACGGGGGCCTAACTATGGCTACACCTTC
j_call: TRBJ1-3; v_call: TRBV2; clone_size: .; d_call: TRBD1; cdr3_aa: CASSVQSGGSTGNTIYF; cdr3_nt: TGTGCCAGCAGTGTGCAGTCAGGGGGATCCACTGGAAACACCATATATTTT
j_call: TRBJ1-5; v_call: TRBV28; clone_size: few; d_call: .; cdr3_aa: CASSLTIHQPQHF; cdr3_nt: TGTGCCAGCAGTTTAACTATCCATCAGCCCCAGCATTTT
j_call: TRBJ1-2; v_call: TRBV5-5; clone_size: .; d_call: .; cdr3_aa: CASSPAVNGYTF; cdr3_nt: TGTGCCAGCAGCCCAGCGGTTAATGGCTACACCTTC
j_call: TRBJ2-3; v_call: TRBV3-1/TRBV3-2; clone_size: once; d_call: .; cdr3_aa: CASSQVIGTDTQYF; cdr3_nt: TGTGCCAGCAGCCAAGTGATAGGCACAGATACGCAGTATTTT
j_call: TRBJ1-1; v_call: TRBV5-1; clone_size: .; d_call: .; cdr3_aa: CASSPGAPGANTEAFF; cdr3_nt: TGCGCCAGCAGCCCGGGGGCCCCAGGGGCGAACACTGAAGCTTTCTTT
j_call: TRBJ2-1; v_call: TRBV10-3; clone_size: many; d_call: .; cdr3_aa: CAAGPRNEQFF; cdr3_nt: TGTGCCGCGGGACCGCGAAATGAGCAGTTCTTC
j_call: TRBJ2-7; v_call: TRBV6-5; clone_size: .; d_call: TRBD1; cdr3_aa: CASSRTGGLYEQYF; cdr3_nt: TGTGCCAGCAGTCGGACAGGGGGCCTCTACGAGCAGTACTTC
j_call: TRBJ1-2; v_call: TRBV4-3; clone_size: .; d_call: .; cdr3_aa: CASSQARQAFHGYTF; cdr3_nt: TGCGCCAGCAGCCAAGCAAGACAGGCATTCCATGGCTACACCTTC
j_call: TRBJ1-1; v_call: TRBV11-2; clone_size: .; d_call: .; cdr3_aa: CASSLRWGDKNTEAFF; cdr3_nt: TGTGCCAGCAGCCTCAGGTGGGGGGACAAGAACACTGAAGCTTTCTTT
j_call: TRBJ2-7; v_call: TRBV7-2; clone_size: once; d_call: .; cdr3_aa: CASSPRTERYEQYF; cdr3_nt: TGTGCCAGCAGCCCAAGGACAGAACGATACGAGCAGTACTTC
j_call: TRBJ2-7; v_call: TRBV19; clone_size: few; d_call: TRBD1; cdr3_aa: CASSRTGGSYEQYF; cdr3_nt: TGTGCCAGTAGTAGGACAGGGGGCTCCTACGAGCAGTACTTC
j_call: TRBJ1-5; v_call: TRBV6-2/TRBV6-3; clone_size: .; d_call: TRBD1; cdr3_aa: CASSSRDRLNQPQHF; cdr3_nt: TGTGCCAGCAGTTCCCGGGACAGACTAAATCAGCCCCAGCATTTT
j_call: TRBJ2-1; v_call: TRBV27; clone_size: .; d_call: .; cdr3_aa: CASSPVGSIRNEQFF; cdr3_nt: TGTGCCAGCAGCCCGGTCGGATCAATACGCAATGAGCAGTTCTTC
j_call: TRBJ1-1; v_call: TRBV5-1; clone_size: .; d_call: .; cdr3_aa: CASSSPRDGNTEAFF; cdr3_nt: TGCGCCAGCAGCTCCCCCCGGGACGGGAACACTGAAGCTTTCTTT
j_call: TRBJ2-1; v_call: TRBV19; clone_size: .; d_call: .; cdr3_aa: CASRRHLDYKQFF; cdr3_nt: TGTGCCAGTAGAAGACACCTAGACTATAAGCAGTTCTTC